A single sample is the source of the 16 T cell receptor beta chains below, sequenced in a study of cytomegalovirus exposure and HLA in healthy donors. Measured with immunoSEQ multiplex PCR; TCRdb has only the in-frame clones, and not every one. The sample yields 200,000 to 300,000 clones, about 90% seen once. The sequenced material came from PBMCs. The receptors here all came from a young woman in good health and CMV-seronegative.

V is TRBV11-3 and J is TRBJ2-5; a possible D gene is TRBD1 (5 bases). The germline CDR1 and CDR2 sequences are SGHNT and YENEEA. The CDR3 is 14 residues long. V was pared by 3 bases and J by 5 bases, with 13 bases between. The CDR3 DNA reads as TGTGCCAGCAGCTTGGTTTCAGGGAAGGAGACCCAGTACTTC. Protein product: CASSLVSGKETQYF.

For the CDR3, the DNA is TGTGCCAGTCTACTACAGGGGGCTAATGAAAAACTGTTTTTT. Encoded protein: CASLLQGANEKLFF. The chain is built from TRBV19 and TRBJ1-4; 8 bases map to TRBD1. The V and J ends lost 8 bases and 3 bases, in that order; junction bases with no gene match: 5. Germline V lookup: CDR1 LNHDA, CDR2 SQIVND (reference sequence). This CDR3 is 14 amino acids long.

The genes are TRBV16 and TRBJ2-7; 13 bases line up with TRBD2. J gave up 2 bases and V 8 bases, and 24 bases lay outside the gene matches. Germline V gene data show CDR1 as KGHSY and CDR2 as FQNENV. CDR3 length equals 21 residues. The CDR3 spells CASGTGSGTSGIPRAAYEQYF. DNA of the CDR3: TGTGCCAGCGGGACAGGTTCCGGGACTAGCGGGATCCCGAGGGCCGCCTACGAGCAGTACTTC.

CDR3 protein: CASRLMDRGYGYTF. In nucleotides, the CDR3 is TGTGCAAGTCGCTTAATGGACAGGGGATATGGCTACACCTTC. The chain is built from TRBV12-2 and TRBJ1-2; the table's TRBD1 call for D was not verified on the DNA. TRBV12-2 is flagged as a pseudogene. The CDR3 sequence is 14 residues long.

The rearrangement joins TRBV28 to TRBJ1-2; tentative D call: TRBD1 (5 bases). The germline CDR1 and CDR2 sequences are MDHEN and SYDVKM. The CDR3 has 12 amino acids. Trimming removed 4 bases at V and 2 bases at J, with 5 bases between. CDR3 nucleotides: TGTGCCAGCAGTTGGGGGAACTATGGCTACACCTTC. As protein: CASSWGNYGYTF.

In its sample, this clone was seen once. This chain joins TRBV2 and TRBJ2-1; 7 bases map to TRBD1. The CDR3 contains 15 residues. The germline V gene encodes CDR1 SNHLY and CDR2 FYNNEI. With 3 bases clipped from V and 2 bases from J, the junction kept 4 bases outside the gene matches. The CDR3 coding sequence is TGTGCCAGCAGTGATAGTCAGGGGGCCTACAATGAGCAGTTCTTC. Its protein is CASSDSQGAYNEQFF.

The chain joins TRBV6-4 to TRBJ1-2; the D gene is possibly TRBD1 (5 bases). V lost 7 bases and J lost 4, with 28 bases in between. The CDR3 spans 18 residues. Germline V lookup: CDR1 MRHNA, CDR2 SNTAGT. The CDR3 coding sequence is TGTGCCAGCATCTCAAAGACGACGGCCCGTAGGGGCACCTATGGCTACACCTTC. Residues: CASISKTTARRGTYGYTF.

The CDR3 loop reads CASTHPGTTEAFF. The CDR3 DNA follows: TGTGCCAGCACCCACCCCGGGACGACTGAAGCTTTCTTT. This chain joins TRBV6-5 and TRBJ1-1, with TRBD1 as a possible D gene (5 bases). The CDR3 runs 13 residues. Germline CDR1 and CDR2: MNHEY and SVGAGI. Trimming took off 7 bases at V and 5 bases at J, with 14 bases between the two ends.

The CDR3 sequence: CSGHRGVNTEAFF. CDR3 nucleotide sequence: TGCAGCGGTCACCGGGGTGTGAACACTGAAGCTTTCTTT. V and J are TRBV29-1 and TRBJ1-1, with D unresolved. Trimming stripped 7 bases from V and 0 bases from J, with 12 bases between. The CDR3 spans 13 residues. Germline V lookup: CDR1 SQVTM, CDR2 ANQGSEA.

The rearrangement links TRBV27 to TRBJ2-2; D unclear. The CDR3 contains 22 residues. Trimming removed 1 base from V and 1 base from J, with 28 bases in between. Germline lookup yields CDR1 MNHEY and CDR2 SMNVEV (reference sequence). CDR3 amino acids: CASSLYTNAWQNPLGNTGELFF. CDR3 nucleotide sequence: TGTGCCAGCAGTTTATACACTAATGCATGGCAGAACCCCCTCGGGAACACCGGGGAGCTGTTTTTT.

The genes are TRBV15 and TRBJ2-7, with 9 nucleotides matching TRBD2. The CDR3 has 15 amino acids. Unmatched junction bases numbered 9, after V lost 5 bases and J lost 4 bases. Germline CDR1 and CDR2: LNHNV and YYDKDF (reference sequence). The CDR3 coding sequence is TGTGCCACCAGCGTCATAGCGGGAGAATCGTACGAGCAGTACTTC. This codes for CATSVIAGESYEQYF.

This chain joins TRBV9 and TRBJ2-1; 10 nucleotides agree with TRBD2. From germline, CDR1 is SGDLS and CDR2 YYNGEE. This CDR3 spans 17 amino acids. J gave up 1 base and V 4 bases, and 8 bases lay outside the gene matches. CDR3 sequence reads: CASSPRLAGGSYNEQFF. The CDR3, as DNA: TGTGCCAGCAGCCCCCGACTAGCGGGTGGGTCCTACAATGAGCAGTTCTTC.

The count of this clone is one. This sequence joins TRBV9 and TRBJ1-1; D possibly corresponds to TRBD1 (6 bases). V was trimmed by 0 bases and J by 3 bases, leaving 18 bases between them. Germline V gene data show CDR1 as SGDLS and CDR2 as YYNGEE. This CDR3 has 17 residues. The CDR3: CASSVDPDSHGDTEAFF. The CDR3 nucleotides are TGTGCCAGCAGCGTAGACCCGGACAGCCATGGGGACACTGAAGCTTTCTTT.

This chain's CDR3 is CASSVAGASGQETQYF. The CDR3, as DNA: TGTGCCAGCAGCGTAGCTGGGGCTAGCGGGCAAGAGACCCAGTACTTC. The genes are TRBV9 and TRBJ2-5; 8 bases are a match to TRBD2. Germline-derived CDR1 and CDR2 are SGDLS and YYNGEE. The CDR3 is 16 residues long. The V and J ends lost 0 bases and 2 bases, in that order; junction bases with no gene match: 6.

This CDR3 is CASSLTTGTAYSGANVLTF. The CDR3 region has the DNA TGTGCCAGCAGTTTAACTACCGGGACGGCCTACTCTGGGGCCAACGTCCTGACTTTC. The rearrangement links TRBV27 to TRBJ2-6, with D tentatively TRBD1 or TRBD2 (5 bases each). Trimming stripped 2 bases from V and 0 bases from J, with 17 bases between. The V gene's germline CDR1 is MNHEY and CDR2 SMNVEV (reference sequence). This CDR3 spans 19 amino acids.

The gene calls are TRBV18 and TRBJ2-1, with unresolved D. Per the germline V gene, CDR1 is KGHSH and CDR2 is LQKENI. The CDR3 contains 12 residues. Trimming left V 3 bases short and J 4 bases short, with 4 bases between. The CDR3 region has the DNA TGTGCCAGCTCACCGATTTACAATGAGCAGTTCTTC. It specifies CASSPIYNEQFF.